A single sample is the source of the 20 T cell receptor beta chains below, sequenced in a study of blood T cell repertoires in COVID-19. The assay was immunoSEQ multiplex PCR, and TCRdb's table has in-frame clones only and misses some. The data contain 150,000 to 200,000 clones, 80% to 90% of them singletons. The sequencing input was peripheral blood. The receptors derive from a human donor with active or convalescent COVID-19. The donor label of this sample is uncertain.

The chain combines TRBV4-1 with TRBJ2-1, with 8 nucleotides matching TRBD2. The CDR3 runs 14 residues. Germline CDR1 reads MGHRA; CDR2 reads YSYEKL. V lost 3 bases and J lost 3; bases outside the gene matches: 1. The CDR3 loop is CASSQGTSYNEQFF. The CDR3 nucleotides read TGCGCCAGCAGCCAGGGGACTAGCTACAATGAGCAGTTCTTC.

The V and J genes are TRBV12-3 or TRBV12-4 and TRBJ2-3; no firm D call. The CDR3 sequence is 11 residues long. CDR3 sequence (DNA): TGTGCAGGCGGCACGGGAGATACGCAGTATTTT. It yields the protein CAGGTGDTQYF.

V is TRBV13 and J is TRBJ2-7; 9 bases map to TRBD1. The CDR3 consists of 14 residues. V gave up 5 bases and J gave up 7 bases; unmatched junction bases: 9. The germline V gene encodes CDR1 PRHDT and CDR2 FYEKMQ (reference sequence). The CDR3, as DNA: TGTGCCAGCAGCATTTACAGGGGGCCGGAAGAGCAGTACTTC. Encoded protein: CASSIYRGPEEQYF.

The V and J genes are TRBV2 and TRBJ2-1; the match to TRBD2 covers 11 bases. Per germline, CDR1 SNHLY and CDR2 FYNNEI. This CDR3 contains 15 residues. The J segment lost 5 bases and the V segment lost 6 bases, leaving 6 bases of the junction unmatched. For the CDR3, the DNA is TGTGCCAGCAGGAAACTAGCGGGGGCGAACAATGAGCAGTTCTTC. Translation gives CASRKLAGANNEQFF.

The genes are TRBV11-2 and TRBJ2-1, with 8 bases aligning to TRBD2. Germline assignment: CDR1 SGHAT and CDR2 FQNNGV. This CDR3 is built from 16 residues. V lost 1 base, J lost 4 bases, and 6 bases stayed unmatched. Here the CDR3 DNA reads TGTGCCAGCAGCTTAGCGATCGGGGGGGGTTACAATGAGCAGTTCTTC. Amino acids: CASSLAIGGGYNEQFF.

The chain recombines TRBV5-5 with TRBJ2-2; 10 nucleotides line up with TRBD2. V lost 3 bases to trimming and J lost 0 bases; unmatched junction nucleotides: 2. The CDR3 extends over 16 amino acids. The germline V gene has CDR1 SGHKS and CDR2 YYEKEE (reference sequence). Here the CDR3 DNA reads TGTGCCAGCAGCTCCCTAGCGGGAGCGAACACCGGGGAGCTGTTTTTT. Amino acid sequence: CASSSLAGANTGELFF. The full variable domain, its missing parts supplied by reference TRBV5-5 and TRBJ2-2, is DAGVTQSPTHLIKTRGQQVTLRCSPISGHKSVSWYQQVLGQGPQFIFQYYEKEERGRGNFPDRFSARQFPNYSSELNVNALLLGDSALYLCASSSLAGANTGELFFGEGSRLTVL.

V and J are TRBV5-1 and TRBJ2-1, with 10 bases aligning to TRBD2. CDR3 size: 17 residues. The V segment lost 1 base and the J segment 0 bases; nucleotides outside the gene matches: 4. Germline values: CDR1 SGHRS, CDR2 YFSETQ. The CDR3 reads CASSLISGGRSYNEQFF. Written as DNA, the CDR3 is TGCGCCAGCAGCTTGATTAGCGGGGGGCGCTCCTACAATGAGCAGTTCTTC.

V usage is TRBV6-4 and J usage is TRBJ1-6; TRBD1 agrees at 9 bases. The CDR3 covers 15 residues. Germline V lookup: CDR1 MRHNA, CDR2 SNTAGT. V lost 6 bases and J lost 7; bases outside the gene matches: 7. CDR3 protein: CASRLQQGANSPLHF. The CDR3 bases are TGTGCCAGCAGACTCCAACAGGGGGCCAATTCACCCCTCCACTTT.

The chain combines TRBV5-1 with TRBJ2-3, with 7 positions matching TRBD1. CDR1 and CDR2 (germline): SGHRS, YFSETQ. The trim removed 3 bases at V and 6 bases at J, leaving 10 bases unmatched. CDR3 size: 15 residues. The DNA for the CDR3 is TGCGCCAGCAGCTCCGGGACAGTTCTTTCGGATACGCAGTATTTT. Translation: CASSSGTVLSDTQYF.

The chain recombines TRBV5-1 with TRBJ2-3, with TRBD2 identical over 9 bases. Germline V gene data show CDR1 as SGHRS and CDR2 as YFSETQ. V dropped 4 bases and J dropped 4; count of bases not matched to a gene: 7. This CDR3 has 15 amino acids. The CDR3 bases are TGCGCCAGCAGCACGACTAGCGGATCTGCAGATACGCAGTATTTT. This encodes CASSTTSGSADTQYF.

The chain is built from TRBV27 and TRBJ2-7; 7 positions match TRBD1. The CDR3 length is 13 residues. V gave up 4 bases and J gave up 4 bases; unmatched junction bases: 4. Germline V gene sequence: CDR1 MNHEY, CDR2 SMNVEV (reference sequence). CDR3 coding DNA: TGTGCCAGCAGTTCCCGGACAGGTTACGAGCAGTACTTC. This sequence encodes CASSSRTGYEQYF.

The CDR3 DNA is TGTGCCAGCAGCCGAGAAGCGTACACCGCAACTAATGAAAAACTGTTTTTT. Amino acid sequence: CASSREAYTATNEKLFF. The rearrangement links TRBV4-2 to TRBJ1-4; D is unclear. This CDR3 contains 17 residues. V was cut by 4 bases and J by 0 bases, with 15 bases left in between. Germline values: CDR1 LGHNA, CDR2 YNFKEQ.

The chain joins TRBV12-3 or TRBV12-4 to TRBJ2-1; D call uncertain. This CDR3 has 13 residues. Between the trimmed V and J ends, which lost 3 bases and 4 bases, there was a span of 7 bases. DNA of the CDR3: TGTGCCAGCAGTTTGGCAGTATACAATGAGCAGTTCTTC. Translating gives CASSLAVYNEQFF.

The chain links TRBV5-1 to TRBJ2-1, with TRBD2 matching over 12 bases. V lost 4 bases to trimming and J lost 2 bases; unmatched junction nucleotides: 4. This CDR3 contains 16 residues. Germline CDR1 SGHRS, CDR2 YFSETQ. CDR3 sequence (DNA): TGCGCCAGCAGCCTAGGACTAGCGGGACCCTACAATGAGCAGTTCTTC. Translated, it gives CASSLGLAGPYNEQFF.

The CDR3 DNA follows: TGCGCCAGCAGCCAGGGGACAGGGATGAATTCACCCCTCCACTTT. This translates into CASSQGTGMNSPLHF. This chain links TRBV4-3 with TRBJ1-6; the match to TRBD1 covers 9 bases. J lost 7 bases, V lost 3 bases, and 4 bases had no gene match. The CDR3 spans 15 residues. Germline V gene lookup returns CDR1 LGHNA and CDR2 YSLEER.

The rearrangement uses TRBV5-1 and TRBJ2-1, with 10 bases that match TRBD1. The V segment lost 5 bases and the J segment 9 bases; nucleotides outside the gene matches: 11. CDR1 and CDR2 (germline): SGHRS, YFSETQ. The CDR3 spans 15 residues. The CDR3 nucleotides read TGCGCCAGCAGTCTTCGTCCGGGACAGGGGATTGAGCAGTTCTTC. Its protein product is CASSLRPGQGIEQFF.

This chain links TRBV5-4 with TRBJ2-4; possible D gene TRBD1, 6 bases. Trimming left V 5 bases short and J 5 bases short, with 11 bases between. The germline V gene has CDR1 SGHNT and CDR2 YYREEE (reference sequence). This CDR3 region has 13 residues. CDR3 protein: CASSPPGENIQYF. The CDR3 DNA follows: TGTGCCAGCAGTCCCCCAGGGGAAAACATTCAGTACTTC.

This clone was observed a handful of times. The CDR3 region has the DNA TGTGCCACCAGTCCCACTAGACCCACTAGCGGGGGCACCGGGGAGCTGTTTTTT. This codes for CATSPTRPTSGGTGELFF. This rearrangement joins TRBV24-1 to TRBJ2-2, with 11 nucleotides matching TRBD2. Germline V lookup: CDR1 KGHDR, CDR2 SFDVKD. V gave up 6 bases and J gave up 4 bases; unmatched junction bases: 12. CDR3 length equals 18 residues.

Here the CDR3 reads CASSLSGTTDTQYF. In DNA, the CDR3 is TGTGCCAGCAGCTTAAGCGGGACCACAGATACGCAGTATTTT. This chain connects TRBV7-3 to TRBJ2-3; TRBD2 is a possible D gene (6 bases). Between the trimmed V and J ends, which lost 1 base and 2 bases, there was a span of 7 bases. This CDR3 has 14 amino acids. CDR1 and CDR2 (germline): SGHTA, FQGTGA.

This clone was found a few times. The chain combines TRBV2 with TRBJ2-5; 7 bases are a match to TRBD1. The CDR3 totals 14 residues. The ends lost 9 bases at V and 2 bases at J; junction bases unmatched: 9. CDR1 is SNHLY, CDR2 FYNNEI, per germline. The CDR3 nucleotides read TGTGCCAGTGGATCGACAGGGCGACAAGAGACCCAGTACTTC. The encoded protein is CASGSTGRQETQYF.